These T cell receptor beta chains were read from a single sample in a study of blood T cell repertoires in COVID-19. TCRdb's table, derived via immunoSEQ multiplex PCR, lists solely in-frame clones and lacks some. The table has approximately 210,000 clones, about nine tenths seen once. Sample: PBMCs or T cells enriched from blood (not recorded which). These receptor sequences come from a woman under 40 who had recovered from COVID-19. CDR3s include the opening cysteine and the closing phenylalanine or tryptophan. D genes are given only for firm matches. Not all rows give a size; the values are once, few, many and, for expanded clones, a class.

v_gene	abundance	d_gene	j_gene	CDR3aa	CDR3nt
TRBV30	.	TRBD1	TRBJ1-1	CAWSGQGDTEAFF	TGTGCCTGGAGTGGACAGGGGGACACTGAAGCTTTCTTT
TRBV15	.	TRBD1	TRBJ2-5	CATSRDLGTGEQETQYF	TGTGCCACCAGCAGAGATCTCGGGACAGGGGAACAAGAGACCCAGTACTTC
TRBV29-1	.	TRBD1	TRBJ1-2	CSVLGPGTGAYTF	TGCAGCGTCCTAGGGCCCGGGACAGGGGCCTACACCTTC
TRBV4-1	.	TRBD1	TRBJ1-4	CASSQGEGAQRNEKLFF	TGCGCCAGCAGCCAAGGAGAGGGGGCCCAGCGTAATGAAAAACTGTTTTTT
TRBV5-1	.	.	TRBJ2-7	CASSLSAISYEQYF	TGCGCCAGCAGCCTTAGCGCTATCTCCTACGAGCAGTACTTC
TRBV7-9	.	TRBD1	TRBJ2-7	CASSTPTGGSVSYEQYF	TGTGCCAGCAGCACCCCGACAGGGGGCTCGGTTAGCTACGAGCAGTACTTC
TRBV4-2	.	.	TRBJ2-1	CASSQGGGSYNEQFF	TGTGCCAGCAGCCAAGGCGGCGGCTCCTACAATGAGCAGTTCTTC
TRBV5-1	.	.	TRBJ2-7	CASSLDWTGTYEQYF	TGCGCCAGCAGCTTGGATTGGACTGGGACCTACGAGCAGTACTTC
TRBV16	once	.	TRBJ1-5	CASSQSRRSGDSYSNQPQHF	TGTGCCAGCAGCCAATCGCGGCGGTCAGGAGACAGTTATAGCAATCAGCCCCAGCATTTT
TRBV19	.	.	TRBJ1-1	CASSIHQGTFTEAFF	TGTGCCAGTAGTATTCATCAGGGAACGTTCACTGAAGCTTTCTTT
TRBV18	.	.	TRBJ1-4	CASSPGQPPEKLFF	TGTGCCAGCTCACCAGGACAGCCGCCTGAAAAACTGTTTTTT
TRBV15	.	.	TRBJ1-2	CATSRDPKDRNYGYTF	TGTGCCACCAGCAGAGACCCTAAGGACAGAAACTATGGCTACACCTTC
TRBV5-1	.	.	TRBJ1-5	CASSRGGSSNQPQHF	TGCGCCAGCAGCCGAGGGGGTTCTAGCAATCAGCCCCAGCATTTT
TRBV2	.	TRBD1	TRBJ2-3	CASSAGTGDTDTQYF	TGTGCCAGCAGTGCCGGGACAGGGGACACAGATACGCAGTATTTT
TRBV9	.	.	TRBJ1-1	CASSVGGRGTEAFF	TGTGCCAGCAGCGTCGGTGGGCGGGGCACTGAAGCTTTCTTT
TRBV30	.	TRBD2	TRBJ2-2	CAWSALAGDSGELFF	TGTGCCTGGAGTGCACTAGCGGGAGATTCGGGGGAGCTGTTTTTT
TRBV6-2/TRBV6-3	.	.	TRBJ1-6	CASSSIGRNSPLHF	TGTGCCAGCAGCTCAATAGGGAGAAATTCACCCCTCCACTTT
TRBV5-1	.	.	TRBJ1-1	CASSLLQGNTEAFF	TGCGCCAGCAGCCTTTTACAGGGAAACACTGAAGCTTTCTTT
TRBV28	.	.	TRBJ1-5	CASSGLQPQHF	TGTGCCAGTTCAGGGCTTCAGCCCCAGCATTTT
TRBV3-1/TRBV3-2	.	.	TRBJ2-4	CASSPTVAKNIQYF	TGTGCCAGCAGCCCGACTGTAGCCAAAAACATTCAGTACTTC
TRBV25-1	.	.	TRBJ1-2	CASSDPSRGTGYGYTF	TGTGCCAGCAGTGACCCCTCCCGGGGGACGGGGTATGGCTACACCTTC
TRBV10-3	.	.	TRBJ2-5	CAISESMSQETQYF	TGTGCCATCAGTGAGTCGATGAGCCAAGAGACCCAGTACTTC
TRBV25-1	.	.	TRBJ1-1	CASTTGSWRNTEAFF	TGTGCCAGCACTACAGGGAGTTGGCGGAACACTGAAGCTTTCTTT
TRBV3-1/TRBV3-2	.	TRBD1	TRBJ2-7	CASSLGQTEYEQYF	TGTGCCAGCAGCCTGGGACAGACTGAATACGAGCAGTACTTC
TRBV27	few	TRBD1	TRBJ2-3	CASSPRTGLTDTQYF	TGTGCCAGCAGCCCCCGGACAGGTCTCACAGATACGCAGTATTTT
TRBV9	.	.	TRBJ2-5	CASSPGQKETQYF	TGTGCCAGCAGCCCGGGTCAGAAAGAGACCCAGTACTTC
TRBV10-2	.	.	TRBJ1-4	CASSEGADEKLFF	TGCGCCAGCAGTGAGGGGGCGGACGAAAAACTGTTTTTT
TRBV2	.	.	TRBJ1-3	CASEDHRASILGNTIYF	TGTGCCAGCGAGGACCACAGGGCCTCCATACTGGGAAACACCATATATTTT
TRBV29-1	.	.	TRBJ2-3	CSVVWGGGADTQYF	TGCAGCGTTGTATGGGGTGGCGGGGCAGATACGCAGTATTTT
TRBV19	.	TRBD2	TRBJ2-2	CASSMSAGGVGELFF	TGTGCCAGTAGTATGTCAGCGGGAGGGGTCGGGGAGCTGTTTTTT
TRBV5-1	.	TRBD1	TRBJ2-7	CASSLDRGVSYEQYF	TGCGCCAGCAGCCTTGACAGGGGGGTCTCCTACGAGCAGTACTTC
TRBV19	.	.	TRBJ2-5	CASSLISEEQETQYF	TGTGCCAGTAGCCTAATTAGCGAAGAACAAGAGACCCAGTACTTC
TRBV7-9	.	TRBD1	TRBJ2-3	CASSHPEKGQVTDTQYF	TGTGCCAGCAGCCACCCAGAAAAAGGACAGGTCACAGATACGCAGTATTTT
TRBV27	.	.	TRBJ2-7	CASSFRVRYEQYF	TGTGCCAGCAGTTTCCGGGTTCGCTACGAGCAGTACTTC
TRBV7-3	.	.	TRBJ1-1	CASSLTGGPNTEAFF	TGTGCCAGCAGCTTAACGGGGGGGCCGAACACTGAAGCTTTCTTT
TRBV10-3	.	.	TRBJ1-2	CAISEPHRDGYTF	TGTGCCATCAGTGAGCCACACAGGGATGGCTACACCTTC
TRBV10-3	.	.	TRBJ1-4	CATHGTPNEKLFF	TGTGCCACCCATGGGACTCCTAATGAAAAACTGTTTTTT